This TCR beta chain is drawn from a study of read filtering for tumor transcriptome and immune sequencing. On the study more broadly: Patients were around 17 male and some 13 female, mean age around 67 years, range about 45 to 85. Study conclusions and caveats: About 82% of IR-seq clonotypes had a single read, yet these held about 3.5% of reads. The CD138-negative fraction was mixed bone marrow immune cells, not pure T cells.

Germline CDR1 and CDR2: SGHAT and FQNNGV. Trimming removed 1 base at V and 8 bases at J, with 15 bases between. The CDR3 spans 15 residues. This clonotype was counted at least ten times. Its antigen is not identified. From 300 to 400 ng of RNA, a library with molecular barcoded alpha/delta and beta/gamma adaptors was made. From the reads, TCRdb called clonotypes with MiXCR, one entry per CDR3 protein. The sample contains over 35,000 distinct CDR3 sequences, under 15% of which appear only once. The chain carries TRBV11-2 and TRBJ2-1, with D possibly matching TRBD2 (6 bases). The sample consisted of a population of CD138-negative cells sorted from bone marrow. The source is a donor aged 40 or over with multiple myeloma. CDR3 protein: CASSLVRGTADEQFF. The CDR3, as DNA: TGTGCCAGCAGCTTAGTCCGGGGGACGGCCGATGAGCAGTTCTTC.